The entry below gives a single T cell receptor (beta chain) sequence along with its context. The data were obtained in a study of blood T cell repertoires in COVID-19. In the original workflow: Amplification of reference gene primers provided the estimated nucleated cell counts. TCRdb's copy holds only in-frame clones and misses some; the assay was immunoSEQ multiplex PCR. That table supplies the V and J calls and clone size; D and trimming were determined from the DNA. Of approximately 73,000 clones listed, about 89% are singletons. V lost 1 base and J lost 6; bases outside the gene matches: 8. The CDR3 sequence is 15 residues long. CDR1 is SEHNR, CDR2 FQNEAQ, per germline (reference sequence).

This rearrangement joins TRBV7-9 to TRBJ1-2; 7 bases match TRBD1. The sequence came from a woman in her sixties or seventies with acute or convalescent COVID-19. The sequencing sample was made of peripheral blood. The CDR3 coding sequence is TGTGCCAGCAGCTTAGAAGAGCCCGGGACAGATGGCTACACCTTC. As protein: CASSLEEPGTDGYTF.